This is a list of T cell receptor beta chains from one sample in a study of blood T cell repertoires in COVID-19. TCRdb's copy holds only in-frame clones and misses some; the assay was immunoSEQ multiplex PCR. This table holds over 65,000 clones, around 90% found once. Sequences were obtained from peripheral blood. Source of these receptors: a woman older than 75 with acute or convalescent COVID-19. Each CDR3 is given without its conserved first and last residue.

V	J	CDR3
TRBV4-3	TRBJ1-2	ASSQDRRGGYT
TRBV28	TRBJ2-7	ASSSQIAEWGISYEQY
TRBV7-3	TRBJ2-5	ASSRRTQETQY
TRBV3-1/TRBV3-2	TRBJ1-2	ASSPGSTVGSSGYT
TRBV7-2	TRBJ1-5	ASSRIGTGNNQPQH
TRBV7-9	TRBJ2-1	ASSPRSGDAGSYNEQF
TRBV18	TRBJ2-2	ASSPTRSTGELF
TRBV28	TRBJ1-6	ASSFDRQSSYNSPLH
TRBV18	TRBJ1-3	ASSPLGVLSGNTIY
TRBV4-2	TRBJ2-3	ASSQVGGSDADTQY
TRBV18	TRBJ2-1	ASSPPGLVHEQF
TRBV7-8	TRBJ2-7	ASSLRDGRRYEQY
TRBV27	TRBJ2-3	ASSLNPGGYLGTDTQY
TRBV18	TRBJ2-2	ASSRGQNTGELF
TRBV9	TRBJ2-6	ASSVEYGARSGANVLT
TRBV29-1	TRBJ1-2	SAQTGGSGYT
TRBV28	TRBJ2-2	ASSLPNTGELF
TRBV19	TRBJ2-1	ASNTGGYNEQF
TRBV19	TRBJ1-5	ASMTASHSNQPQH
TRBV10-3	TRBJ2-2	AISERGPGELF
TRBV18	TRBJ1-6	ASSPPGTGGNSPLH
TRBV28	TRBJ1-6	TSMASMSPLH
TRBV3-1/TRBV3-2	TRBJ1-1	ASSSDRVNTEAF
TRBV2	TRBJ2-2	ASIGGRYTGELF
TRBV5-1	TRBJ2-3	ASSLFGGTDTQY
TRBV28	TRBJ1-6	ASSSTGFPYNSPLH
TRBV27	TRBJ1-6	ASSFRSTYNSPLH
TRBV4-2	TRBJ1-6	ASSQVLQGSSYNSPLH
TRBV7-9	TRBJ2-3	ASSQGRGSSTDTQY
TRBV9	TRBJ1-4	ASSARDRADEKLF
TRBV7-2	TRBJ2-7	ASSPFLRGSYYEQY
TRBV28	TRBJ1-4	ASSFPIQDNLYSEKLF
TRBV29-1	TRBJ1-5	SVLGGRGQPQH
TRBV9	TRBJ1-3	ASSAGGGNTIY
TRBV5-4	TRBJ2-6	ASRETGTGANVLT
TRBV5-1	TRBJ2-5	ASRDSPKTQY
TRBV6-2/TRBV6-3	TRBJ2-7	ASSYVAGWTTYEQY
TRBV18	TRBJ2-1	ASSPLRESNEQF
TRBV28	TRBJ2-7	ASNHRYTTYEQY
TRBV5-1	TRBJ1-6	ASSLGTGGDSPLH
TRBV3-1/TRBV3-2	TRBJ2-7	ASSQWSEGRGREQY
TRBV4-1	TRBJ2-3	ASSTTRDSSTDTQY
TRBV6-5	TRBJ2-3	ASRLAGASTDTQY
TRBV6-5	TRBJ1-2	ASREGLTYGYT
TRBV3-1/TRBV3-2	TRBJ2-2	ASSQASGELF
TRBV21-1	TRBJ2-7	ASSKATRDRGPYLYEQY
TRBV5-4	TRBJ1-1	ASSFGGQSNTEAF
TRBV6-5	TRBJ1-2	ASTRTGEDYGYT
TRBV9	TRBJ1-6	ASSAKQNSPLH
TRBV9	TRBJ1-4	ASSVATGRDEKLF
TRBV28	TRBJ1-6	ASRYGISNSPLH
TRBV19	TRBJ1-2	AIRTGGNYGYT
TRBV2	TRBJ1-4	ASSGDRALGKLF
TRBV5-1	TRBJ2-2	ASSQGTGRNTGELF